This TCR beta chain originates from a study of blood T cell repertoires in COVID-19. Across the whole study: The samples span acute and convalescent COVID-19 from the United States, Italy and Spain. Sources were T cells, B-cell-depleted T cells, or PBMCs; the material itself was cDNA or gDNA.

Germline V gene data show CDR1 as SSHAT and CDR2 as FNYEAQ (reference sequence). The CDR3 runs to 17 residues. V lost 2 bases to trimming and J lost 0 bases, with 16 bases between them. This clone was observed a handful of times. Authors' processing steps: Amplification with reference gene primers provided the estimates of nucleated cell counts. The data were produced by immunoSEQ multiplex PCR, yet TCRdb's version contains in-frame clones alone and is incomplete. D and trimming were read from the DNA, whereas the V and J calls and clone size are those reported in that table. The profile covers 95,000 to 100,000 clones, with about 89% appearing a single time and 11% taken by the ten largest.

What was sequenced was peripheral blood. The clonotype comes from a woman in her 30s with acute or convalescent COVID-19. The chain employs TRBV7-7 and TRBJ1-2; weak D call: TRBD1 (5 bases). CDR3 DNA: TGTGCCAGCAGCTTAATGGGGCGGGGGAGTCCTAACTATGGCTACACCTTC. It encodes CASSLMGRGSPNYGYTF.